Listed here are 19 T cell receptor beta chains from one sample, sequenced in a study of blood T cell repertoires in COVID-19. Clones were sequenced by immunoSEQ multiplex PCR, and TCRdb holds only the in-frame ones, with some missing. The data hold hundreds of thousands of clones, with roughly 91% observed a single time. Material: peripheral blood. The source of these receptors is a woman aged 40 to 49 who had recovered from COVID-19.

The chain combines TRBV9 with TRBJ2-7, with TRBD2 matching 10 bases. Trimming took 2 bases from V and 2 from J; bases not matched to a gene: 4. The CDR3 is made up of 15 amino acids. CDR1 SGDLS and CDR2 YYNGEE come from the germline V gene. CDR3 sequence (DNA): TGTGCCAGCAGCGTCCTAGCGGGAGTTGCCTACGAGCAGTACTTC. Protein sequence: CASSVLAGVAYEQYF.

The chain employs TRBV9 and TRBJ2-2; no clear D gene. The CDR3 spans 13 residues. V lost 0 bases, J lost 8 bases, and 8 bases lay in between. Germline CDR1 and CDR2: SGDLS and YYNGEE. The CDR3 loop reads CASSVAYYGELFF. CDR3 coding DNA: TGTGCCAGCAGCGTAGCGTACTATGGGGAGCTGTTTTTT.

This clone was seen only once. The chain employs TRBV29-1 and TRBJ2-4; D is possibly TRBD2 (6 bases). The V gene's germline CDR1 is SQVTM and CDR2 ANQGSEA. Trimming removed 6 bases from V and 0 bases from J, with 12 bases in between. The CDR3 has 14 amino acids. CDR3 loop: CSVARDLAKNIQYF. In DNA form, the CDR3 reads TGCAGCGTGGCCCGGGACTTAGCCAAAAACATTCAGTACTTC.

The rearrangement uses TRBV5-1 and TRBJ2-1; TRBD2 aligns across 7 bases. This CDR3 comprises 17 residues. Germline V CDR1 and CDR2: SGHRS, YFSETQ. The ends lost 1 base at V and 10 bases at J; junction bases unmatched: 17. CDR3 in amino acids: CASSLSLRGGRSREQFF. The DNA for the CDR3 is TGCGCCAGCAGCTTGTCCTTACGTGGCGGGAGATCCCGAGAGCAGTTCTTC.

The genes are TRBV19 and TRBJ1-5, with a weak D call TRBD1 (6 bases). CDR1 and CDR2 from the germline V gene are LNHDA and SQIVND (reference sequence). The CDR3 covers 15 residues. Trimming pared 5 bases from V and 1 base from J, leaving 12 bases between. CDR3 DNA: TGTGCCAGTAGTGAGGGACATCTGAGCAATCAGCCCCAGCATTTT. Protein sequence: CASSEGHLSNQPQHF.

This clone appeared once. Here the CDR3 reads CASRLYLAGEQYV. DNA of the CDR3: TGTGCAAGTCGCTTATACCTAGCGGGAGAGCAGTACGTC. The chain has TRBV12-2 and TRBJ2-7; TRBD2 reflects the table's D call only, with no check against the DNA. TRBV12-2 is classified as a pseudogene. The CDR3 loop spans 13 amino acids.

The chain couples TRBV7-9 to TRBJ2-7, with 8 positions matching TRBD1. The J segment lost 0 bases and the V segment lost 5 bases, leaving 15 bases of the junction unmatched. The CDR3 extends over 18 amino acids. Germline V gene data show CDR1 as SEHNR and CDR2 as FQNEAQ (reference sequence). CDR3 in DNA: TGTGCCAGCAGCACGCCGCAGCGCCGGGACAGGAGCTCCTACGAGCAGTACGTC. Its protein is CASSTPQRRDRSSYEQYV.

The chain recombines TRBV7-9 with TRBJ2-3, with 9 bases lining up with TRBD1. CDR1 is SEHNR, CDR2 FQNEAQ, per germline (reference sequence). V lost 5 bases, J lost 4 bases, and 7 bases stayed unmatched. This CDR3 is 15 amino acids long. The CDR3 region has the DNA TGTGCCAGCAGCCCCTCGGACAGGGGTGCAGATACGCAGTATTTT. Amino acid sequence: CASSPSDRGADTQYF.

In this sample, this clone turned up a few times. Other DNA sequences in this specimen translate into the identical CDR3. The chain carries TRBV29-1 and TRBJ2-7, with a weak D call TRBD1 (6 bases). V lost 6 bases and J 4 bases, leaving 7 bases between the germline ends. This CDR3 spans 10 amino acids. Germline V gene lookup returns CDR1 SQVTM and CDR2 ANQGSEA. The CDR3 sequence is CSVGAYEQYF. The CDR3 DNA is TGCAGCGTGGGGGCGTACGAGCAGTACTTC.

This clone was detected once. This chain joins TRBV7-2 and TRBJ1-3, with D unresolved. The CDR3 spans 14 residues. V was pared by 5 bases and J by 4 bases, with 12 bases between. Per the germline V gene, CDR1 is SGHTA and CDR2 is FQGNSA. The chain's CDR3 is CASSPERRGNTIYF. The DNA of the CDR3 is TGTGCCAGCAGCCCCGAGCGTAGGGGAAACACCATATATTTT.

The chain uses TRBV24-1 and TRBJ2-5; TRBD2 might be the D (7 bases). The CDR3 is 16 amino acids. Germline assignment: CDR1 KGHDR and CDR2 SFDVKD. Trimming shortened V by 10 bases and J by 4 bases, and 24 bases separated the two germline ends. Here the CDR3 reads CATDPGGGQGLETQYF. DNA for the CDR3: TGTGCCACTGACCCGGGGGGCGGGCAGGGGCTAGAGACCCAGTACTTC.

The chain carries TRBV9 and TRBJ1-3; a weak D match, TRBD1 (6 bases). The CDR3 runs to 17 residues. The V end lost 3 bases, the J end lost 1 base, and 17 bases lay between the germline ends. Germline assignment: CDR1 SGDLS and CDR2 YYNGEE. The CDR3 bases are TGTGCCAGCAGCGAATTACAGGGAAGAAGGTCTGGAAACACCATATATTTT. The encoded protein is CASSELQGRRSGNTIYF.

The chain couples TRBV6-2 or TRBV6-3 to TRBJ2-3; no clear D gene. There are 12 residues in the CDR3. The V gene's germline CDR1 is MNHEY and CDR2 SVGEGT. V was shortened by 2 bases and J by 5 bases, with 5 bases between the two germline ends. The CDR3 loop reads CASSYVGDTQYF. CDR3 DNA: TGTGCCAGCAGTTACGTCGGAGATACGCAGTATTTT.

V gene TRBV5-1 combines with J gene TRBJ1-1, with 7 bases fitting TRBD1. The CDR3 totals 16 residues. V trimming: 3 bases; J trimming: 0 bases; junction bases outside the gene matches: 8. The germline V gene has CDR1 SGHRS and CDR2 YFSETQ. DNA of the CDR3: TGCGCCAGCAGCTCGGACAGGACCACCATGAACACTGAAGCTTTCTTT. It translates to CASSSDRTTMNTEAFF.

This chain connects TRBV19 to TRBJ1-5; 10 nucleotides line up with TRBD1. Unmatched junction bases numbered 5, after V lost 6 bases and J lost 3 bases. Germline lookup yields CDR1 LNHDA and CDR2 SQIVND (reference sequence). The CDR3 consists of 15 residues. The DNA for the CDR3 is TGTGCCAGTAGCGACAGGGGGCTTCCCAATCAGCCCCAGCATTTT. Translating gives CASSDRGLPNQPQHF.

The chain has TRBV7-2 and TRBJ1-2; D might be TRBD1 (6 bases). Germline lookup yields CDR1 SGHTA and CDR2 FQGNSA. V shed 5 bases and J shed 7 bases, with 26 bases lying between them. The CDR3 covers 17 residues. The CDR3, as DNA: TGTGCCAGCAGCCACCCGCCACCTGGCAGGGGTGGGGGTGGCTACACCTTC. This gives the protein CASSHPPPGRGGGGYTF.

This clone occurred once. V and J are TRBV4-1 and TRBJ1-6, with TRBD1 as a possible D gene (6 bases). The germline CDR1 and CDR2 sequences are MGHRA and YSYEKL. The CDR3 length is 16 residues. Trimming removed 1 base from V and 7 bases from J, with 14 bases in between. Here the CDR3 DNA reads TGCGCCAGCAGCCAAGGGGGGGGCAGGGGAAATTCACCCCTCCACTTT. It yields the protein CASSQGGGRGNSPLHF.

This clone has a count of ten or more. The chain has TRBV18 and TRBJ1-4; 11 bases are shared with TRBD1. Germline V CDR1 and CDR2: KGHSH, LQKENI. With 7 bases clipped from V and 11 bases from J, the junction kept 9 bases outside the gene matches. The CDR3 runs to 14 residues. The CDR3, as DNA: TGTGCCAGCTTTGCGGGACAGGGGGTCCGGAAACTGTTTTTT. Its translation: CASFAGQGVRKLFF.

The rearrangement links TRBV7-6 to TRBJ1-2; 12 nucleotides align to TRBD1. The trim removed 5 bases at V and 8 bases at J, leaving 12 bases unmatched. This CDR3 comprises 16 residues. Germline CDR1 and CDR2: SGHVS and FNYEAQ. This CDR3 is CASSTLRDRGPGGYTF. CDR3 bases: TGTGCCAGCAGCACCCTCCGGGACAGGGGGCCGGGGGGCTACACCTTC.